The 17 T cell receptor beta chains presented below share a single source sample, sequenced in a study of T cell changes during pregnancy in multiple sclerosis. TCRdb's copy holds only in-frame clones and misses some; the assay was immunoSEQ multiplex PCR. The sample carries some 64,000 clones, roughly 90% recorded once. Sequenced here: peripheral blood, sampled in the first trimester of pregnancy. The receptors shown here come from a female donor with multiple sclerosis, enrolled in a pregnancy study.

The chain links TRBV6-4 to TRBJ2-1; no definite D call. Germline V lookup: CDR1 MRHNA, CDR2 SNTAGT. The CDR3 extends over 13 amino acids. V lost 2 bases, J lost 3 bases, and 5 bases lay in between. The CDR3 DNA reads as TGTGCCAGCAGTGACGGCAACTACAATGAGCAGTTCTTC. Residues: CASSDGNYNEQFF.

The chain uses TRBV7-6 and TRBJ2-2; TRBD2 agrees at 7 bases. Unmatched junction bases numbered 7, after V lost 1 base and J lost 2 bases. Germline V gives CDR1 SGHVS, CDR2 FNYEAQ. CDR3 size: 17 residues. The CDR3 DNA follows: TGTGCCAGCAGCTTAGTAACGGCGGGAGCAAACACCGGGGAGCTGTTTTTT. It encodes CASSLVTAGANTGELFF.

The genes are TRBV7-2 and TRBJ2-1; TRBD1 matches at 10 bases. The CDR3 extends over 15 amino acids. The V segment lost 5 bases and the J segment 9 bases; nucleotides outside the gene matches: 10. The V gene's germline CDR1 is SGHTA and CDR2 FQGNSA. The CDR3 loop is CASSPPDRGRGEQFF. In DNA form, the CDR3 reads TGTGCCAGCAGCCCTCCCGACAGGGGGCGGGGTGAGCAGTTCTTC. The entire variable domain, with the rest obtained from reference TRBV7-2 and TRBJ2-1, is as follows: GAGVSQSPSNKVTEKGKDVELRCDPISGHTALYWYRQSLGQGLEFLIYFQGNSAPDKSGLPSDRFSAERTGGSVSTLTIQRTQQEDSAVYLCASSPPDRGRGEQFFGPGTRLTVL.

The V and J genes are TRBV6-1 and TRBJ2-1, with 10 bases lining up with TRBD2. This CDR3 is 15 amino acids long. After removal of 0 bases from V and 4 bases from J, the junction contained 0 bases not matched to a gene. CDR1 is MNHNS and CDR2 is SASEGT in the germline V gene. CDR3 in amino acids: CASSEAAGGYNEQFF. The CDR3 coding sequence is TGTGCCAGCAGTGAAGCAGCGGGAGGGTACAATGAGCAGTTCTTC.

DNA for the CDR3: TGTGCCAGCAGCCCCAAGACTAGCGGGGTGAACAATGAGCAGTTCTTC. It encodes CASSPKTSGVNNEQFF. The chain is built from TRBV7-9 and TRBJ2-1; 11 nucleotides match TRBD2. Germline trimming cut 5 bases from V and 5 bases from J; bases unmatched to any gene: 8. Looked up from germline, CDR1 is SEHNR and CDR2 is FQNEAQ (reference sequence). This CDR3 comprises 16 residues.

The chain combines TRBV11-3 with TRBJ2-2; TRBD2 matches 8 bases. The CDR3 has 15 residues. Germline assignment: CDR1 SGHNT and CDR2 YENEEA. The V segment lost 3 bases and the J segment 4 bases; nucleotides outside the gene matches: 4. CDR3 bases: TGTGCCAGCAGCTTGAGCGGGGGATTCACCGGGGAGCTGTTTTTT. Residues: CASSLSGGFTGELFF.

The gene calls are TRBV11-1 and TRBJ2-3; tentatively, D is TRBD1 (6 bases). V was trimmed by 0 bases and J by 5 bases, leaving 9 bases between them. The CDR3 has 14 residues. Looked up from germline, CDR1 is SGHAT and CDR2 is FQDESV (reference sequence). The CDR3 bases are TGTGCCAGCAGCTTAGCAGCAGGGGTAGATACGCAGTATTTT. Its protein product is CASSLAAGVDTQYF.

The chain joins TRBV7-9 to TRBJ2-2; D remains unclear. Germline-derived CDR1 and CDR2 are SEHNR and FQNEAQ (reference sequence). This CDR3 is 14 amino acids long. Trimming left V 3 bases short and J 4 bases short, with 9 bases between. Written as DNA, the CDR3 is TGTGCCAGCAGCTTCGAACAGAGCACCGGGGAGCTGTTTTTT. This sequence encodes CASSFEQSTGELFF.

The chain has TRBV9 and TRBJ2-4, with D possibly matching TRBD1 (5 bases). This CDR3 spans 13 amino acids. From germline, CDR1 is SGDLS and CDR2 YYNGEE. The V gene lost 3 bases and the J gene lost 8 bases, with 12 bases spanning the gap. CDR3 in DNA: TGTGCCAGCAGCGGGGGCTTGATGGACATTCAGTACTTC. Protein sequence: CASSGGLMDIQYF.

This sequence joins TRBV5-4 and TRBJ1-1, with a weak D call TRBD1 (5 bases). V lost 5 bases, J lost 5 bases, and 10 bases lay in between. The CDR3 length is 12 residues. Germline CDR1 is SGHNT and CDR2 is YYREEE (reference sequence). CDR3 in DNA: TGTGCCAGCAGTTCAGGGTGGACTGAAGCTTTCTTT. It translates to CASSSGWTEAFF.

The V gene is TRBV11-1, the J gene TRBJ2-1; D may be TRBD2 (6 bases). The V gene's germline CDR1 is SGHAT and CDR2 FQDESV (reference sequence). V lost 3 bases to trimming and J lost 9 bases, with 12 bases between them. CDR3 size: 13 residues. The CDR3 region has the DNA TGTGCCAGCAGCTTTCTAGCGTCGGGTGAGCAGTTCTTC. It yields the protein CASSFLASGEQFF. The full variable domain, completed using reference TRBV11-1 and TRBJ2-1, is EAEVAQSPRYKITEKSQAVAFWCDPISGHATLYWYRQILGQGPELLVQFQDESVVDDSQLPKDRFSAERLKGVDSTLKIQPAELGDSAMYLCASSFLASGEQFFGPGTRLTVL.

The chain joins TRBV7-9 to TRBJ2-1; 10 bases are a match to TRBD1. Germline CDR1 is SEHNR and CDR2 is FQNEAQ (reference sequence). CDR3 length: 15 amino acids. V was clipped by 1 base and J by 8 bases; unmatched bases: 5. The CDR3 coding sequence is TGTGCCAGCAGCTTAGGACAGGGGGCTAGTCATGAGCAGTTCTTC. Its protein product is CASSLGQGASHEQFF.

The genes are TRBV29-1 and TRBJ2-1; TRBD2 aligns across 12 bases. Per the germline V gene, CDR1 is SQVTM and CDR2 is ANQGSEA. V gave up 3 bases and J gave up 8 bases; unmatched junction bases: 14. The CDR3 spans 17 residues. Here the CDR3 reads CSVDSGLAGSVVYEQFF. In DNA, the CDR3 is TGCAGCGTTGATTCCGGACTAGCGGGATCAGTTGTCTATGAGCAGTTCTTC.

The chain couples TRBV5-1 to TRBJ2-1; TRBD2 aligns across 10 bases. V was pared by 0 bases and J by 6 bases, with 3 bases of the junction left unmatched. The CDR3 contains 15 residues. Germline CDR1 is SGHRS and CDR2 is YFSETQ. The CDR3 spells CASSLELAGGNEQFF. The CDR3, as DNA: TGCGCCAGCAGCTTGGAATTAGCGGGAGGCAATGAGCAGTTCTTC.

The rearrangement uses TRBV19 and TRBJ2-5; a weak D match, TRBD2 (6 bases). The germline V and J ends were trimmed by 2 bases and 7 bases, with 14 bases remaining between them. This CDR3 comprises 14 residues. CDR1 and CDR2 from the germline V gene are LNHDA and SQIVND (reference sequence). The CDR3 DNA follows: TGTGCCAGTAGTATAAGCGGAGGGGAAAGGACCCAGTACTTC. It translates to CASSISGGERTQYF. Based on the CDR3 plus reference TRBV19 and TRBJ2-5, the full variable domain is DGGITQSPKYLFRKEGQNVTLSCEQNLNHDAMYWYRQDPGQGLRLIYYSQIVNDFQKGDIAEGYSVSREKKESFPLTVTSAQKNPTAFYLCASSISGGERTQYFGPGTRLLVL.

This chain joins TRBV28 and TRBJ2-3; TRBD2 is a possible D gene (6 bases). This CDR3 spans 13 amino acids. V gave up 6 bases and J gave up 0 bases, with 7 bases separating them. Germline lookup yields CDR1 MDHEN and CDR2 SYDVKM. The CDR3 sequence is CASRRGSTDTQYF. The DNA of the CDR3 is TGTGCCAGCAGGCGGGGAAGCACAGATACGCAGTATTTT.

This chain links TRBV7-2 with TRBJ1-3, with a weak D call TRBD1 (6 bases). From germline, CDR1 is SGHTA and CDR2 FQGNSA. The CDR3 length is 16 residues. With 5 bases removed from V and 0 bases from J, the gap between germline ends came to 14 bases. The CDR3 coding sequence is TGTGCCAGCAGCGCCCGGGACACTAGCTCTGGAAACACCATATATTTT. Residues: CASSARDTSSGNTIYF. The full variable domain, with the rest looked up from reference TRBV7-2 and TRBJ1-3, is GAGVSQSPSNKVTEKGKDVELRCDPISGHTALYWYRQSLGQGLEFLIYFQGNSAPDKSGLPSDRFSAERTGGSVSTLTIQRTQQEDSAVYLCASSARDTSSGNTIYFGEGSWLTVV.